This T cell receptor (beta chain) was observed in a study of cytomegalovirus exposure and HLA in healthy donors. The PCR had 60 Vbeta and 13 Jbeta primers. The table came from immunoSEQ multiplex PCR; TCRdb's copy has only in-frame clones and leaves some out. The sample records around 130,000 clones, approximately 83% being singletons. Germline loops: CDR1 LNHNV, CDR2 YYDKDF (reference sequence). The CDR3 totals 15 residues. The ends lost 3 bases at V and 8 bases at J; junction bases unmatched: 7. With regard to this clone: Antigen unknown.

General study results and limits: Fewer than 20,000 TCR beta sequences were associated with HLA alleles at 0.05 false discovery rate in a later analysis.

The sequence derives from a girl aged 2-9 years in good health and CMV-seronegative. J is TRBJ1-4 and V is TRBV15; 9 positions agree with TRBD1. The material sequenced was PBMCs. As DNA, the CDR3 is TGTGCCACCAGCAGGACGACAGGGGGAAGAGAAAAACTGTTTTTT. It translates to CATSRTTGGREKLFF.